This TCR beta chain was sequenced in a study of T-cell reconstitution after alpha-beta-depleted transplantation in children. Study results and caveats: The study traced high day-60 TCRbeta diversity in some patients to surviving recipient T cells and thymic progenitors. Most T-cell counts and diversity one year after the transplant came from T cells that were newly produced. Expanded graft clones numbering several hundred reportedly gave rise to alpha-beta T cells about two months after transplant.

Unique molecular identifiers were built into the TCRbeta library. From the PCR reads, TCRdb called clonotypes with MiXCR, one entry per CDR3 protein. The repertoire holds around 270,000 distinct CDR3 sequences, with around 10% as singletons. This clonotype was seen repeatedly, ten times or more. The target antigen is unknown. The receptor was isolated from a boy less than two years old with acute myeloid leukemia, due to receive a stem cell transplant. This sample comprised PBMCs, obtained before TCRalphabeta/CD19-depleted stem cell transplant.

In nucleotides, the CDR3 is TGTGCCAGCAGATTAACCCGACAGGCCCGTAATTCACCCCTCCACTTT. As protein: CASRLTRQARNSPLHF. This chain links TRBV27 with TRBJ1-6; weak D call: TRBD1 (6 bases). V was pared by 6 bases and J by 6 bases, with 18 bases between. Germline lookup yields CDR1 MNHEY and CDR2 SMNVEV (reference sequence). CDR3 length: 16 amino acids.